These 5 T cell receptor beta chains were all obtained from the same sample, sequenced in a study of blood T cell repertoires in COVID-19. Sequencing used immunoSEQ multiplex PCR; TCRdb keeps in-frame clones, though not all of them. This table has around 63,000 clones, around 84% appearing once. Sequencing was carried out using peripheral blood. Receptor source: a man between 60 and 75 years old with acute or convalescent COVID-19.

This chain uses TRBV5-4 with TRBJ1-1, with D perhaps TRBD1 (6 bases). Germline V gene lookup returns CDR1 SGHNT and CDR2 YYREEE (reference sequence). The CDR3 has 15 residues. V lost 4 bases, J lost 5 bases, and 18 bases lay in between. The CDR3 is CASSPQGSRRTEAFF. In nucleotides, the CDR3 is TGTGCCAGCAGCCCTCAGGGGTCCCGCCGGACTGAAGCTTTCTTT.

This chain joins TRBV13 and TRBJ2-7, with D possibly matching TRBD2 (6 bases). CDR3 length: 14 residues. The germline V and J ends were trimmed by 3 bases and 8 bases, with 17 bases remaining between them. From germline, CDR1 is PRHDT and CDR2 FYEKMQ (reference sequence). The CDR3 nucleotides read TGTGCCAGCAGCTTTACGGGGGACTTTACGAAGCAGTACTTC. This sequence encodes CASSFTGDFTKQYF.

The rearrangement links TRBV28 to TRBJ2-3; 11 bases are shared with TRBD2. The germline gives CDR1 MDHEN, CDR2 SYDVKM. The V segment lost 0 bases and the J segment 1 base; nucleotides outside the gene matches: 0. The CDR3 is 16 residues long. The CDR3 DNA reads as TGTGCCAGCAGTTTATGGACTAGCGGGGGCACAGATACGCAGTATTTT. Its translation: CASSLWTSGGTDTQYF.

V is TRBV5-1 and J is TRBJ1-5; D possibly corresponds to TRBD1 (5 bases). CDR3 length: 15 amino acids. Trimming took 0 bases from V and 3 from J, leaving 10 bases between them. CDR1 is SGHRS and CDR2 is YFSETQ in the germline V gene. The CDR3 DNA sequence: TGCGCCAGCAGCTTGGGGGGCGGAATCAATCAGCCCCAGCATTTT. Protein product: CASSLGGGINQPQHF.

The CDR3 DNA reads TGTGCCTGGAGTGTGATACAGGGAGCTAGTTCACCCCTCCACTTT. This gives the protein CAWSVIQGASSPLHF. The chain is built from TRBV30 and TRBJ1-6, with D tentatively TRBD1 (6 bases). Germline-derived CDR1 and CDR2 are GTSNPN and SVGIG (reference sequence). The CDR3 is 15 amino acids. V lost 0 bases to trimming and J lost 9 bases, with 15 bases between them.